Below are 12 T cell receptor beta chains sequenced from a single sample in a study of low-dose radiotherapy and immunotherapy resistance in tumors. First-strand cDNA used TRAV- and TRBV-specific primers, covering alpha and beta chains. TCR amplification ran approximately 20 PCR cycles using constant-region and V-primer adapter primers. Each CDR3 protein gets one entry after TCRdb re-called the reads with MiXCR. The table has about 39,000 distinct CDR3 sequences, around 21% seen once. Time point reported: after trial treatment. Noted treatment: LDRT plus nivolumab, ipilimumab, low-dose cyclophosphamide and aspirin (RACIN trial). The sample was PBMCs, taken after low-dose radiotherapy plus immunotherapy. These receptors came from a female donor with ovarian cancer.

This clonotype was counted at least ten times. This chain joins TRBV18 and TRBJ1-1, with a tentative D call TRBD1 (5 bases). CDR1 is KGHSH, CDR2 LQKENI, per germline. CDR3 length: 14 amino acids. V was clipped by 6 bases and J by 6 bases, with 17 bases between them. CDR3 sequence (DNA): TGTGCCAGCTCCCCGCGAGGGGCTACCCCTGAAGCTTTCTTT. It codes for CASSPRGATPEAFF.

This clonotype was detected once. The V and J genes are TRBV7-6 and TRBJ2-1, with 14 nucleotides matching TRBD2. The CDR3 runs 16 residues. V gave up 7 bases and J gave up 7 bases; unmatched junction bases: 9. Germline CDR1 is SGHVS and CDR2 is FNYEAQ. DNA for the CDR3: TGTGCCAGCAACATGGGGACTAGCGGGAGCGGGAATGAGCAGTTCTTC. It codes for CASNMGTSGSGNEQFF.

Ten or more counts support this clonotype. This chain joins TRBV5-4 and TRBJ2-5; D remains ambiguous. This CDR3 is built from 12 residues. CDR1 and CDR2 from the germline V gene are SGHNT and YYREEE (reference sequence). V was cut by 0 bases and J by 5 bases, with 5 bases left in between. The CDR3 is CASSLDGETQYF. The CDR3 region has the DNA TGTGCCAGCAGCTTGGACGGCGAGACCCAGTACTTC.

This clonotype has ten or more counts. The genes are TRBV19 and TRBJ2-1; 8 bases are shared with TRBD2. CDR1 LNHDA and CDR2 SQIVND come from the germline V gene (reference sequence). J lost 3 bases, V lost 6 bases, and 10 bases had no gene match. The CDR3 covers 16 residues. The CDR3 DNA follows: TGTGCCAGTAGCCGGGGGGGCGCCTGGGTCTACAATGAGCAGTTCTTC. Translating gives CASSRGGAWVYNEQFF.

The gene calls are TRBV20-1 and TRBJ2-5; no clear D gene. V lost 3 bases and J 5 bases, leaving 10 bases between the germline ends. Germline CDR1 and CDR2: DFQATT and SNEGSKA (reference sequence). The CDR3 covers 12 residues. CDR3 residues: CSASGTLETQYF. CDR3 coding DNA: TGCAGTGCTAGTGGCACTTTGGAGACCCAGTACTTC.

In this sample, this clonotype turned up many times. The chain links TRBV2 to TRBJ2-1; the D is unclear. The CDR3 runs to 10 residues. Trimming removed 6 bases at V and 9 bases at J, with 6 bases between. Germline lookup yields CDR1 SNHLY and CDR2 FYNNEI. The CDR3 sequence is CASSLREQFF. In DNA form, the CDR3 reads TGTGCCAGCAGCCTCCGTGAGCAGTTCTTC. Full variable domain (outside the CDR3, taken from reference TRBV2 and TRBJ2-1): EPEVTQTPSHQVTQMGQEVILRCVPISNHLYFYWYRQILGQKVEFLVSFYNNEISEKSEIFDDQFSVERPDGSNFTLKIRSTKLEDSAMYFCASSLREQFFGPGTRLTVL.

By share, this clonotype ranks as medium-sized. At one of its ends the junction is not consistent with the germline gene, which may arise from a read error. The genes are TRBV28 and TRBJ2-7, with TRBD1 matching over 9 bases. The CDR3 is made up of 12 amino acids. Germline V gene data show CDR1 as MDHEN and CDR2 as SYDVKM. The CDR3 DNA reads TGTGCCAGCAGTTTCTCTGCGACAGGGGGAGACTTC. As protein: CASSFSATGGDF.

This clonotype was detected ten times or more. This chain joins TRBV6-1 and TRBJ1-1; perhaps TRBD1 as D (6 bases). The V and J ends lost 5 bases and 8 bases respectively, with 21 bases between them. This CDR3 contains 15 residues. Germline V lookup: CDR1 MNHNS, CDR2 SASEGT. The CDR3: CASSKTGTPPTEAFF. Here the CDR3 DNA reads TGTGCCAGCAGTAAAACCGGGACACCGCCGACCGAAGCTTTCTTT.

The chain links TRBV7-6 to TRBJ1-5, with unresolved D. The V gene's germline CDR1 is SGHVS and CDR2 FNYEAQ. The CDR3 is 17 residues long. V gave up 5 bases and J gave up 7 bases, with 24 bases separating them. The CDR3 coding sequence is TGTGCCAGCAGCCCAGCCCCCGGGCTCCACTTGGGACAGCCCCAGCATTTT. Translating gives CASSPAPGLHLGQPQHF.

Notes on this clonotype: The junction departs from the called germline gene at one end, perhaps through a read error. The chain recombines TRBV7-3 with TRBJ2-6; TRBD1 matches 7 bases. Germline V gene lookup returns CDR1 SGHTA and CDR2 FQGTGA. The CDR3 length is 16 residues. The chain's CDR3 is CANSRQGPSGANVLTF. In DNA, the CDR3 is TGTGCCAACAGCAGACAGGGCCCCTCCGGGGCCAACGTCCTGACTTTC. Full variable domain (outside the CDR3, taken from reference TRBV7-3 and TRBJ2-6): GAGVSQTPSNKVTEKGKYVELRCDPISGHTALYWYRQSLGQGPEFLIYFQGTGAADDSGLPNDRFFAVRPEGSVSTLKIQRTERGDSAVYLCANSRQGPSGANVLTFGAGSRLTVL.

This clonotype has a count of ten or more. V usage is TRBV2 and J usage is TRBJ2-3; 8 bases agree with TRBD1. The CDR3 has 14 amino acids. The V segment lost 1 base and the J segment 6 bases; nucleotides outside the gene matches: 3. The germline CDR1 and CDR2 sequences are SNHLY and FYNNEI. DNA of the CDR3: TGTGCCAGCAGTGAAGAAAGACAGGGGGATACGCAGTATTTT. Translating it yields CASSEERQGDTQYF. Full variable domain (rest looked up from reference TRBV2 and TRBJ2-3): EPEVTQTPSHQVTQMGQEVILRCVPISNHLYFYWYRQILGQKVEFLVSFYNNEISEKSEIFDDQFSVERPDGSNFTLKIRSTKLEDSAMYFCASSEERQGDTQYFGPGTRLTVL.

In this sample, this clonotype turned up many times. The chain couples TRBV6-6 to TRBJ2-5; D is unresolved. V lost 4 bases to trimming and J lost 4 bases, with 10 bases between them. The CDR3 totals 13 residues. Germline V CDR1 and CDR2: MNHNY, SVGAGI (reference sequence). The CDR3 loop is CASSWVGPETQYF. In nucleotides, the CDR3 is TGTGCCAGCAGTTGGGTAGGCCCAGAGACCCAGTACTTC.